Listed here are 4 T cell receptor beta chains from one sample, sequenced in a study of OX40 agonist ivuxolimab in advanced cancers. TCRdb's table, derived via immunoSEQ multiplex PCR, lists solely in-frame clones and lacks some. The data contain about 90,000 clones, 75% to 95% of them singletons. The sequencing used CD4+ or CD8+ T cells sorted from blood, collected in a trial of the OX40 agonist ivuxolimab. These receptors came from an adult with an advanced solid tumor such as melanoma, head and neck, liver or kidney cancer.

The rearrangement links TRBV5-4 to TRBJ1-1; unclear D gene. Trimming removed 0 bases at V and 1 base at J, with 10 bases between. In germline, CDR1 is SGHNT, CDR2 YYREEE (reference sequence). The CDR3 length is 15 residues. DNA of the CDR3: TGTGCCAGCAGCTTGGTATCGGCGGGGAACACTGAAGCTTTCTTT. The encoded protein is CASSLVSAGNTEAFF.

This clone was observed a few times. The rearrangement links TRBV21-1 to TRBJ1-5. TRBV21-1 is labeled a pseudogene. This CDR3 is 12 amino acids long. The CDR3 nucleotides read TGTGCCAGCACCCAAAGAGGGCAGCCCCAGCATTTT. It specifies CASTQRGQPQHF.

The chain combines TRBV5-8 with TRBJ2-7, with TRBD1 matching over 10 bases. The V and J ends lost 4 bases and 3 bases, in that order; junction bases with no gene match: 4. This CDR3 has 14 residues. Germline CDR1 SGHTS, CDR2 YDEGEE. CDR3 sequence: CASSRRTGGYEQYF. The CDR3 nucleotides are TGTGCCAGCAGCCGCCGGACAGGGGGCTACGAGCAGTACTTC.

The J gene is TRBJ1-2, the V gene TRBV27; TRBD1 is a possible D gene (5 bases). The germline V and J ends were trimmed by 4 bases and 6 bases, with 12 bases remaining between them. The germline V gene has CDR1 MNHEY and CDR2 SMNVEV (reference sequence). This CDR3 spans 13 amino acids. The CDR3 protein is CASSSGGADGYTF. In DNA, the CDR3 is TGTGCCAGCAGTTCGGGAGGGGCGGATGGCTACACCTTC.